Below are 9 T cell receptor beta chains sequenced from a single sample in a study of blood T cell repertoires in COVID-19. Repertoires were generated with immunoSEQ multiplex PCR, while TCRdb's copy carries only in-frame clones and drops some. The sample has 150,000 or so clones; 75% to 90% are singletons. Sequencing was carried out using PBMCs or T cells enriched from blood (not recorded which). The receptor set was obtained from a woman aged 45 to 65 who had recovered from COVID-19.

The chain uses TRBV19 and TRBJ1-2, with 7 bases identical to TRBD1. Trimming took 5 bases from V and 6 from J; bases not matched to a gene: 12. The germline gives CDR1 LNHDA, CDR2 SQIVND (reference sequence). CDR3 length equals 15 residues. The CDR3 here is CASSVQPTGVDGYTF. CDR3 DNA: TGTGCCAGTAGTGTCCAACCTACAGGGGTGGATGGCTACACCTTC. The full variable domain, rest sourced from reference TRBV19 and TRBJ1-2, is DGGITQSPKYLFRKEGQNVTLSCEQNLNHDAMYWYRQDPGQGLRLIYYSQIVNDFQKGDIAEGYSVSREKKESFPLTVTSAQKNPTAFYLCASSVQPTGVDGYTFGSGTRLTVV.

The chain combines TRBV3-1 (or the pseudogene TRBV3-2) with TRBJ1-1; TRBD1 matches at 9 bases. CDR3 size: 14 residues. CDR1 is LGHDT, CDR2 YNNKEL, per germline (reference sequence). The V gene end was trimmed by 5 bases and the J gene end by 0 bases; junction bases not matched to a gene: 1. CDR3 nucleotides: TGTGCCAGCAGCAGACAGGGGGTGAACACTGAAGCTTTCTTT. Translation: CASSRQGVNTEAFF.

The rearrangement links TRBV1 to TRBJ2-1; TRBD2, the D gene given by the table, was not confirmed from the DNA. TRBV1 has pseudogene status. The CDR3 sequence is 21 residues long. The CDR3 DNA follows: TGCACCAGCAGCCAAGATTTCAGGGTTGTGGGACTAGCGGTCTCCTACAATGAGCAGTTCTTC. This gives the protein CTSSQDFRVVGLAVSYNEQFF.

This chain joins TRBV12-3 or TRBV12-4 and TRBJ2-2; weak D call: TRBD1 (5 bases). The V end was cut by 9 bases, the J end by 6 bases, with 11 bases between. This CDR3 comprises 12 residues. Here the CDR3 DNA reads TGTGCCAGAGCAGTAGGGGCCGGGGAGCTGTTTTTT. Amino acids: CARAVGAGELFF.

The rearrangement uses TRBV12-3 or TRBV12-4 and TRBJ1-4; weak D call: TRBD1 (6 bases). V gave up 6 bases and J gave up 12 bases, with 14 bases separating them. CDR3 size: 12 residues. The chain's CDR3 is CASSPGGAELFF. CDR3 coding DNA: TGTGCCAGCAGCCCCGGGGGGGCAGAACTGTTTTTT.

V and J are TRBV4-1 and TRBJ1-5, with no clear D. The CDR3 is made up of 14 amino acids. V lost 1 base and J 11 bases, leaving 15 bases between the germline ends. Per germline, CDR1 MGHRA and CDR2 YSYEKL. The CDR3 sequence is CASSQVSTASAQHF. The CDR3 nucleotides read TGCGCCAGCAGCCAAGTGTCCACCGCCAGCGCCCAGCATTTT.

This chain links TRBV6-2 or TRBV6-3 with TRBJ1-1; 7 bases align to TRBD1. After removal of 5 bases from V and 8 bases from J, the junction contained 2 bases not matched to a gene. CDR1 and CDR2 (germline): MNHEY, SVGEGT. The CDR3 has 11 amino acids. This CDR3 reads CASSQGVEAFF. The CDR3 nucleotides are TGTGCCAGCAGTCAGGGGGTCGAAGCTTTCTTT.

The chain combines TRBV5-5 with TRBJ2-7, with D possibly matching TRBD1 (6 bases). Trimming cost V 5 bases and J 5 bases, with 20 bases left between them. This CDR3 has 15 residues. Germline V gives CDR1 SGHKS, CDR2 YYEKEE (reference sequence). This chain's CDR3 is CASRSTGMGSDEQYV. In nucleotides, the CDR3 is TGTGCCAGCAGAAGTACAGGGATGGGGTCTGACGAGCAGTACGTC.

CDR3 in amino acids: CASSLPVQANYGYTF. CDR3 in DNA: TGTGCCAGCAGCTTACCAGTCCAAGCTAACTATGGCTACACCTTC. The chain joins TRBV11-2 to TRBJ1-2; D is undetermined. Germline-derived CDR1 and CDR2 are SGHAT and FQNNGV. This CDR3 is built from 15 residues. V lost 2 bases and J lost 0, with 10 bases in between.